Following are 7 T cell receptor beta chains from one sample sequenced in a study of patients and donors after allogeneic stem cell transplantation. TCRdb re-analysed the RT-PCR reads in MiXCR, keeping a single row per CDR3 protein. In the table there are approximately 37,000 distinct CDR3 sequences, roughly 30% of which are singletons. The sequencing sample was made of blood, either unsorted or a sorted T cell fraction (not recorded which). The receptors were sampled from a human donor who was either an allogeneic HSCT recipient or a stem cell or donor lymphocyte infusion donor (not recorded which). It is not recorded whose cells these are; they may come from a transplant donor.

This rearrangement joins TRBV4-3 to TRBJ2-2; 10 nucleotides match TRBD1. CDR3 length: 17 amino acids. Germline CDR1 reads LGHNA; CDR2 reads YSLEER. V trimming: 6 bases; J trimming: 5 bases; junction bases outside the gene matches: 12. The DNA for the CDR3 is TGCGCCAGCAGATTGTCCGGGACAGGGGATTATACCGGGGAGCTGTTTTTT. It yields the protein CASRLSGTGDYTGELFF.

This rearrangement joins TRBV7-2 to TRBJ1-2, with 9 bases lining up with TRBD1. The germline V gene has CDR1 SGHTA and CDR2 FQGNSA. The CDR3 runs to 17 residues. Trimming at V came to 0 bases and at J to 8 bases, leaving 13 bases not matched to a gene. CDR3 nucleotide sequence: TGTGCCAGCAGCTTAGCGCTCTTGATTGGACAGGGGAACGGCTACACCTTC. Protein product: CASSLALLIGQGNGYTF. The variable domain in full, completed from reference TRBV7-2 and TRBJ1-2, reads GAGVSQSPSNKVTEKGKDVELRCDPISGHTALYWYRQSLGQGLEFLIYFQGNSAPDKSGLPSDRFSAERTGGSVSTLTIQRTQQEDSAVYLCASSLALLIGQGNGYTFGSGTRLTVV.

The chain joins TRBV15 to TRBJ1-4; D is unclear. Per the germline V gene, CDR1 is LNHNV and CDR2 is YYDKDF (reference sequence). The V and J ends lost 0 bases and 7 bases respectively, with 21 bases between them. CDR3 length equals 18 residues. The CDR3 DNA reads TGTGCCACCAGCAGAGATCCCCCCTTGGCGGACGGGCGTGAAAAACTGTTTTTT. Protein sequence: CATSRDPPLADGREKLFF.

The chain links TRBV20-1 to TRBJ2-2; D ambiguous. Germline lookup yields CDR1 DFQATT and CDR2 SNEGSKA (reference sequence). This CDR3 has 14 residues. Trimming removed 1 base from V and 1 base from J, with 7 bases in between. The CDR3 region is CSARGPWNTGELFF. The CDR3 DNA follows: TGCAGTGCTAGAGGGCCGTGGAACACCGGGGAGCTGTTTTTT.

This clonotype has at least ten counts. This sequence joins TRBV29-1 and TRBJ1-5; D is uncertain. CDR1 is SQVTM and CDR2 is ANQGSEA in the germline V gene. V lost 6 bases to trimming and J lost 7 bases, with 13 bases between them. The CDR3 totals 12 residues. The CDR3 spells CSVEREKQPQHF. In DNA, the CDR3 is TGCAGCGTGGAGAGGGAGAAGCAGCCCCAGCATTTT.

This clonotype was counted only a few times. The rearrangement uses TRBV20-1 and TRBJ1-1, with TRBD1 matching over 8 bases. Germline V gene sequence: CDR1 DFQATT, CDR2 SNEGSKA (reference sequence). CDR3 length: 12 residues. Trimming at V came to 4 bases and at J to 8 bases, leaving 6 bases not matched to a gene. CDR3 sequence: CSAIGAGGEAFF. The CDR3 nucleotides read TGCAGTGCTATTGGGGCAGGGGGCGAAGCTTTCTTT.

This clonotype was detected many times. The V and J genes are TRBV29-1 and TRBJ1-2; D might be TRBD1 (6 bases). Germline assignment: CDR1 SQVTM and CDR2 ANQGSEA. The CDR3 extends over 11 amino acids. V was cut by 5 bases and J by 8 bases, with 12 bases left in between. CDR3 protein: CSVSGEEGYTF. The CDR3 bases are TGCAGCGTTTCAGGGGAGGAGGGCTACACCTTC.